The present TCR beta chain was sequenced within a study of cytomegalovirus exposure and HLA in healthy donors. Study findings and constraints: Cytomegalovirus status was reportedly diagnosed by the classifier with high specificity and sensitivity. CMV serostatus was the sole immune exposure information available. TCR beta V- and J-gene trimming was later associated with a missense DCLRE1C variant.

Both 60 Vbeta primers and 13 Jbeta primers went into the PCR. Data came from immunoSEQ multiplex PCR; TCRdb stores just in-frame clones and leaves some out. This table has approximately 120,000 clones, approximately 80% appearing once. On this clone: Its antigen is unknown.

The V gene's germline CDR1 is SGHVS and CDR2 FQNEAQ. V was clipped by 5 bases and J by 3 bases; unmatched bases: 5. This CDR3 has 14 residues. This clonotype was sampled from a female donor in good health and CMV-seronegative. V is TRBV7-8 and J is TRBJ2-5; the match to TRBD1 covers 8 bases. Sequencing was done on a sample of PBMCs. CDR3 protein: CASSQMDREETQYF. The CDR3 DNA is TGTGCCAGCAGCCAAATGGACAGGGAAGAGACCCAGTACTTC. The full variable domain, with the rest looked up from reference TRBV7-8 and TRBJ2-5, is GAGVSQSPRYKVAKRGQDVALRCDPISGHVSLFWYQQALGQGPEFLTYFQNEAQLDKSGLPSDRFFAERPEGSVSTLKIQRTQQEDSAVYLCASSQMDREETQYFGPGTRLLVL.